What follows are 18 T cell receptor beta chains derived from one specimen sequenced in a study of blood T cell repertoires in COVID-19. The protocol was immunoSEQ multiplex PCR, while the TCRdb copy is restricted to in-frame clones and leaves out a portion. The sample records around 9,800 clones, over 75% being singletons. Sequenced: peripheral blood. The receptors come from a man aged 65 to 79 with active COVID-19.

The chain uses TRBV20-1 and TRBJ2-5, with D possibly matching TRBD2 (5 bases). V was pared by 5 bases and J by 8 bases, with 9 bases between. Per the germline V gene, CDR1 is DFQATT and CDR2 is SNEGSKA (reference sequence). The CDR3 totals 10 residues. The CDR3 is CSAADLTQYF. The CDR3 coding sequence is TGCAGTGCTGCGGACTTAACCCAGTACTTC.

The chain links TRBV5-4 to TRBJ2-7, with D maybe TRBD2 (6 bases). The CDR3 is 18 amino acids. CDR1 SGHNT and CDR2 YYREEE come from the germline V gene (reference sequence). V was shortened by 4 bases and J by 4 bases, with 27 bases between the two germline ends. In DNA, the CDR3 is TGTGCCAGCAGCAGTAGGTCTGGGGGGATCGGACGGTCTTACGAGCAGTACTTC. Its translation is CASSSRSGGIGRSYEQYF.

CDR3 loop: CASSQVRSSSGNTIYF. DNA for the CDR3: TGTGCCAGCAGCCAAGTTCGCTCTAGCTCTGGAAACACCATATATTTT. This chain connects TRBV14 to TRBJ1-3, with D unclear. The CDR3 loop spans 16 amino acids. With 1 base removed from V and 0 bases from J, the gap between germline ends came to 10 bases. The germline V gene encodes CDR1 SGHDN and CDR2 FVKESK.

This clone came up once. The V call is TRBV9, the J call TRBJ2-5; TRBD2 matches 7 bases. The germline V gene encodes CDR1 SGDLS and CDR2 YYNGEE. This CDR3 spans 15 amino acids. J gave up 5 bases and V 1 base, and 8 bases lay outside the gene matches. The CDR3 DNA reads as TGTGCCAGCAGCGTAAGGGTAGCGGGTGGCGAGACCCAGTACTTC. Amino acid sequence: CASSVRVAGGETQYF.

The chain employs TRBV6-5 and TRBJ2-7, with D perhaps TRBD1 (5 bases). The length of the CDR3 is 15 residues. CDR1 MNHEY and CDR2 SVGAGI come from the germline V gene. V gave up 2 bases and J gave up 7 bases, with 18 bases separating them. CDR3 bases: TGTGCCAGCAGTTACGTAAGGGGTCGGAGTGGGGAGCAGTACTTC. Residues: CASSYVRGRSGEQYF.

The chain uses TRBV11-1 and TRBJ2-5; D may be TRBD2 (5 bases). Germline V gene sequence: CDR1 SGHAT, CDR2 FQDESV (reference sequence). The CDR3 covers 15 residues. V was cut by 1 base and J by 4 bases, with 13 bases left in between. CDR3 coding DNA: TGTGCCAGCAGCTTAGGGACGCCGCGGGTAGAGACCCAGTACTTC. This gives the protein CASSLGTPRVETQYF.

In nucleotides, the CDR3 is TGTGCCAGCAGTTACCGGACAGGGAAGAGCTCCTACGAGCAGTACTTC. Its protein is CASSYRTGKSSYEQYF. V is TRBV6-6 and J is TRBJ2-7; 8 bases map to TRBD1. The CDR3 has 16 amino acids. V gave up 2 bases and J gave up 0 bases; unmatched junction bases: 6. From germline, CDR1 is MNHNY and CDR2 SVGAGI (reference sequence).

This sequence joins TRBV28 and TRBJ2-2; a weak D match, TRBD2 (5 bases). CDR1 and CDR2 from the germline V gene are MDHEN and SYDVKM. Trimming shortened V by 5 bases and J by 7 bases, and 20 bases separated the two germline ends. CDR3 length: 16 amino acids. CDR3 region: CASSKRVRARDGELFF. CDR3 DNA: TGTGCCAGCAGTAAAAGGGTGCGGGCTAGGGACGGGGAGCTGTTTTTT.

This sequence joins TRBV27 and TRBJ1-2, with 11 bases aligning to TRBD1. The CDR3 has 17 amino acids. Germline V CDR1 and CDR2: MNHEY, SMNVEV (reference sequence). V lost 5 bases to trimming and J lost 5 bases; unmatched junction nucleotides: 13. The CDR3 sequence is CASSTPGQGALGYGYTF. CDR3 nucleotide sequence: TGTGCCAGCAGTACCCCCGGACAGGGGGCGCTGGGTTATGGCTACACCTTC.

The chain joins TRBV7-2 to TRBJ1-1; 8 bases agree with TRBD1. From germline, CDR1 is SGHTA and CDR2 FQGNSA. The CDR3 runs 13 residues. The V gene end was trimmed by 5 bases and the J gene end by 7 bases; junction bases not matched to a gene: 6. CDR3 nucleotide sequence: TGTGCCAGCAGCCCTGGGACAGGCCGTGAAGCTTTCTTT. The encoded protein is CASSPGTGREAFF.

This sequence joins TRBV5-3 and TRBJ1-1; D not resolved. TRBV5-3 is sorted into the ORF group, with uncertain function. The CDR3 is 14 residues long. V lost 0 bases, J lost 2 bases, and 8 bases lay in between. The CDR3 loop is CARSLDKVNTEAFF. The CDR3 DNA reads TGTGCCAGAAGCTTGGACAAAGTAAACACTGAAGCTTTCTTT.

The chain links TRBV29-1 to TRBJ1-1, with D tentatively TRBD1 (5 bases). From germline, CDR1 is SQVTM and CDR2 ANQGSEA. The CDR3 covers 12 residues. The V and J ends lost 8 bases and 5 bases respectively, with 15 bases between them. The CDR3: CSWARGGTEAFF. Here the CDR3 DNA reads TGCAGCTGGGCCCGGGGGGGGACTGAAGCTTTCTTT.

About this clone itself: A junction end diverges from the germline sequence, so it may reflect a read error. The rearrangement joins TRBV6-5 to TRBJ2-6; possibly TRBD2 for D (6 bases). The CDR3 loop spans 13 amino acids. Germline assignment: CDR1 MNHEY and CDR2 SVGAGI. In nucleotides, the CDR3 is TGTGCCGGGGGGATTTCTGAGGCCAACGTCCTGACTTTC. Protein product: CAGGISEANVLTF.

This chain connects TRBV5-1 to TRBJ2-3; 7 nucleotides line up with TRBD2. CDR3 length: 15 residues. After removal of 5 bases from V and 5 bases from J, the junction contained 11 bases not matched to a gene. Germline lookup yields CDR1 SGHRS and CDR2 YFSETQ. CDR3 sequence (DNA): TGCGCCAGCAGGGGAGACCTAGCGGCATTAGATACGCAGTATTTT. This codes for CASRGDLAALDTQYF.

This chain links TRBV12-3 or TRBV12-4 with TRBJ1-1; unclear D gene. The CDR3 extends over 12 amino acids. The V end was cut by 3 bases, the J end by 2 bases, with 4 bases between. CDR3 in DNA: TGTGCCAGCAGTTTCTTAAACACTGAAGCTTTCTTT. Residues: CASSFLNTEAFF.

The chain carries TRBV10-3 and TRBJ2-7, with D perhaps TRBD1 (5 bases). Germline V CDR1 and CDR2: ENHRY, SYGVKD. The length of the CDR3 is 13 residues. V dropped 0 bases and J dropped 6 bases, with 9 bases sitting between them. The CDR3, as DNA: TGTGCCATCAGTGAGTCATGGACACGCGAGCAGTACTTC. Translating it yields CAISESWTREQYF.

Written as DNA, the CDR3 is TGTGCCAGCAGCTTAGTCCCTTCTACAGGAGCTGAAGGAAACACCATATATTTT. Protein: CASSLVPSTGAEGNTIYF. The rearrangement joins TRBV13 to TRBJ1-3, with D maybe TRBD1 (5 bases). The CDR3 is 18 amino acids. V lost 1 base and J 4 bases, leaving 20 bases between the germline ends. Germline V gene data show CDR1 as PRHDT and CDR2 as FYEKMQ (reference sequence).

CDR3 sequence (DNA): TGTGCCAGCAGCTTAGATAGCGGGGGGGCCAGGGAGCAGTTCTTC. Amino acid sequence: CASSLDSGGAREQFF. The V and J genes are TRBV7-9 and TRBJ2-1; 11 nucleotides match TRBD2. With V trimmed by 1 base and J by 10 bases, 6 bases remained unmatched. Germline-derived CDR1 and CDR2 are SEHNR and FQNEAQ (reference sequence). The CDR3 extends over 15 amino acids.